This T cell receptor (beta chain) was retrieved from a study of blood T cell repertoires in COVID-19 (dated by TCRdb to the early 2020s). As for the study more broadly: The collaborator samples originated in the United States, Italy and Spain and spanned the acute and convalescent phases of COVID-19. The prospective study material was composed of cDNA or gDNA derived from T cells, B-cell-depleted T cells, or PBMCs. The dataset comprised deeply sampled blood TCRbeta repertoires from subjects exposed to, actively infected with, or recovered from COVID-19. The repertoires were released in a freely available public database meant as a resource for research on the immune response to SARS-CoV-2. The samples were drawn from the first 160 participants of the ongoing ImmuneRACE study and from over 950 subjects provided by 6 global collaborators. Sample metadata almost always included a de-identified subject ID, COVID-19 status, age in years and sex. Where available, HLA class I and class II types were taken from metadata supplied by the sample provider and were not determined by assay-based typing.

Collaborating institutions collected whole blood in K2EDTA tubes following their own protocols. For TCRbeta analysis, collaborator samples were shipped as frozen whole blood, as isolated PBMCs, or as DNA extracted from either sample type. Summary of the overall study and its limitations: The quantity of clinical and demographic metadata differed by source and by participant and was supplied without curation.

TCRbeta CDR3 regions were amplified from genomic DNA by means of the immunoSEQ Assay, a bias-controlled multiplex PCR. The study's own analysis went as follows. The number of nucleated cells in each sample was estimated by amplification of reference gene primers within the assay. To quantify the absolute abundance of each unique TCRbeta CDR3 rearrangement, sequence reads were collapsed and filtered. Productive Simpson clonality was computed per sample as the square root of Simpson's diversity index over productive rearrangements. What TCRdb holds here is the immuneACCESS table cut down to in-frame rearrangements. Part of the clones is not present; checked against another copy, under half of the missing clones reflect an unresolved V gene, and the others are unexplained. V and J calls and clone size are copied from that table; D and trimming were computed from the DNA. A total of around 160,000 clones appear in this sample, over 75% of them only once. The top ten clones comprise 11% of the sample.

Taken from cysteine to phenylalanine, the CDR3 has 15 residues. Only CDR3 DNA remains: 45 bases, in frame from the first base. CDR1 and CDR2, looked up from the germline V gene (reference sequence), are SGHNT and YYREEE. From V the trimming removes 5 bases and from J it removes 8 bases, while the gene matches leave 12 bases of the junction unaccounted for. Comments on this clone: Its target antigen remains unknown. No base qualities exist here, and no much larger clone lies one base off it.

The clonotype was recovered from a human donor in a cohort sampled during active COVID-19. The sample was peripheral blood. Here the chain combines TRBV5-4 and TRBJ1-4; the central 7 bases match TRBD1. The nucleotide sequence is TGTGCCAGCAGTTTAGATACAGGGGTTCGCGAAAAACTGTTTTTT. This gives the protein CASSLDTGVREKLFF. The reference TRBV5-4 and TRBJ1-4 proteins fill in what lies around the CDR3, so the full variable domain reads ETGVTQSPTHLIKTRGQQVTLRCSSQSGHNTVSWYQQALGQGPQFIFQYYREEENGRGNFPPRFSGLQFPNYSSELNVNALELDDSALYLCASSLDTGVREKLFFGSGTQLSVL.